The sequence of this T cell receptor (beta chain) was determined in a study of control samples from healthy donors and cancer patients. Trimming left V 1 base short and J 8 bases short, with 14 bases between. Germline-derived CDR1 and CDR2 are SEHNR and FQNEAQ (reference sequence). The CDR3 has 15 amino acids. The table came from immunoSEQ multiplex PCR; TCRdb's copy has only in-frame clones and leaves some out. The data hold 80,000 to 85,000 clones, with around nine tenths observed a single time. The specimen sequenced was blood. The rearrangement joins TRBV7-9 to TRBJ1-4; D is uncertain. The clonotype was recovered from a woman aged 45-60 years in good health. The CDR3 here is CASSLEMSMGEKLFF. DNA for the CDR3: TGTGCCAGCAGCTTAGAAATGTCAATGGGGGAAAAACTGTTTTTT.